These T cell receptor beta chains were read from a single sample in a study of T cells expressing NK-cell markers. TCRdb reprocessed the 5' RACE reads; each CDR3 protein has one entry and no DNA is given. The table lists some 120,000 distinct CDR3 sequences. Input material: blood T cells: a sorted CD56 or NKG2C T cell subset, CD4+ or CD8+ T cells, or bulk PBMC T cells (not recorded which). These TCRs come from a woman between 18 and 70 years old in good health. The CDR3 runs from the conserved cysteine through the conserved F or W.

CDR3 protein: CATSDSNSGGHYNEQFF; J gene: TRBJ2-1; V gene: TRBV24-1
CDR3 protein: CASSAHPLPGNDDSGNTIYF; J gene: TRBJ1-3; V gene: TRBV6-1
CDR3 protein: CASSQEGQGAGNEQFF; J gene: TRBJ2-1; V gene: TRBV4-1
CDR3 protein: CASSSGTGGQQYF; J gene: TRBJ2-7; V gene: TRBV5-6
CDR3 protein: CASSPPLWQPQHF; J gene: TRBJ1-5; V gene: TRBV5-8
CDR3 protein: CASSQELRGHSYNEQFF; J gene: TRBJ2-1; V gene: TRBV3-1
CDR3 protein: CASSQAIFLRPTGLFGNTIYF; J gene: TRBJ1-3; V gene: TRBV3-1
CDR3 protein: CASSAAGQRETQYF; J gene: TRBJ2-5; V gene: TRBV9
CDR3 protein: CASSGLGTGDHHGYTF; J gene: TRBJ1-2; V gene: TRBV9
CDR3 protein: CASSPPVQEGNQPQHF; J gene: TRBJ1-5; V gene: TRBV18
CDR3 protein: CSAEGGGDSSYYEQYF; J gene: TRBJ2-7; V gene: TRBV20-1
CDR3 protein: CASSSTSVPYNEQFF; J gene: TRBJ2-1; V gene: TRBV7-9
CDR3 protein: CATSSDYNEQFF; J gene: TRBJ2-1; V gene: TRBV24-1
CDR3 protein: CASSAGGQPQHF; J gene: TRBJ1-5; V gene: TRBV12-3/TRBV12-4
CDR3 protein: CASDRGNTEAFF; J gene: TRBJ1-1; V gene: TRBV6-2/TRBV6-3
CDR3 protein: CSARDRTPSALYEQYF; J gene: TRBJ2-7; V gene: TRBV20-1
CDR3 protein: CATGQGPKRRHF; J gene: TRBJ1-5; V gene: TRBV19
CDR3 protein: CASSPLADSSYNEQFF; J gene: TRBJ2-1; V gene: TRBV28
CDR3 protein: CASRGDRLLNGANVLTF; J gene: TRBJ2-6; V gene: TRBV27
CDR3 protein: CASSQLAGGRDEQFF; J gene: TRBJ2-1; V gene: TRBV9
CDR3 protein: CASSFRLGGDTQYF; J gene: TRBJ2-3; V gene: TRBV28
CDR3 protein: CASSQDWDKGRFGANVLTF; J gene: TRBJ2-6; V gene: TRBV4-1
CDR3 protein: CSAYPGTQSSGANVLTF; J gene: TRBJ2-6; V gene: TRBV20-1
CDR3 protein: CATSLAPRGNTIYF; J gene: TRBJ1-3; V gene: TRBV15